This T cell receptor (beta chain) derives from a study of blood T cell repertoires in COVID-19. About the study: The study drew acute and convalescent COVID-19 samples from the United States, Italy and Spain.

In the original workflow: Estimated nucleated cell counts came from reference gene primer amplification. Profiling relied on immunoSEQ multiplex PCR, and the TCRdb table lists in-frame clones only, not all of them. The D gene and trimming were derived from the DNA, and the V and J assignments and clone size from that table. The table records about 260,000 clones, about 87% of them present only once. The CDR3 has 17 residues. Looked up from germline, CDR1 is SGHAT and CDR2 is FQNNGV. V lost 4 bases, J lost 3 bases, and 21 bases lay in between. Those who participated ranged in age from roughly 18 to 100 years and resided in roughly 26 US areas. Grouping used clinical history reported by participants in a survey and questionnaire.

The sample was PBMCs or T cells enriched from blood (not recorded which). This chain links TRBV11-2 with TRBJ1-1; tentatively, D is TRBD1 (5 bases). The sequence was collected from a woman in her thirties with acute COVID-19. The CDR3 loop reads CASSSAGRTRIYTEAFF. DNA of the CDR3: TGTGCCAGCAGCTCCGCGGGACGGACAAGGATCTACACTGAAGCTTTCTTT.